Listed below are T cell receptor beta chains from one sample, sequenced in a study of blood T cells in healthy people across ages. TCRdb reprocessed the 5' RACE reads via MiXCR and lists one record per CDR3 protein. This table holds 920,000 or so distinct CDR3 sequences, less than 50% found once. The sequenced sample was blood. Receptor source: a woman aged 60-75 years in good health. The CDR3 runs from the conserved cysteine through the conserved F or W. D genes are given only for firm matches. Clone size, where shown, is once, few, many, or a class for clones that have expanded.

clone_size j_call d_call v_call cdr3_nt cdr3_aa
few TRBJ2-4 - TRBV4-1 TGCGCCAGCAGCCAAGAAATTAGCGGACTTCAGTACTTC CASSQEISGLQYF
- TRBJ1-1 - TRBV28 TGTGCCAGCAGTTTCCCCTTCGTAAGGGTGGCTGAAGCTTTCTTT CASSFPFVRVAEAFF
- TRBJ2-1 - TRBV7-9 TGTGCCAGCAGCGGCTCTGGGGAGGCGAGCTCCTACAATGAGCAGTTCTTC CASSGSGEASSYNEQFF
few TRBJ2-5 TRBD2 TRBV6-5 TGTGCCAGCAGTTACTCTAGCGGGACAGAGACCCAGTACTTC CASSYSSGTETQYF
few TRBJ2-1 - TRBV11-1 TGTGCCAGCAGCCTATCGGGACTCCGCTCCTACAATGAGCAGTTCTTC CASSLSGLRSYNEQFF
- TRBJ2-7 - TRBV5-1 TGCGCCAGCAGCTTGTCGTCGGGAGTAAGCTCCTACGAGCAGTACTTC CASSLSSGVSSYEQYF
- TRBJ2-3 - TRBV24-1 TGTGCCACAAGCAAGGAGGGGACAGCGACAGATACGCAGTATTTT CATSKEGTATDTQYF
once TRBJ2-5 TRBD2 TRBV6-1 TGTGCCAGCAGTGTTGAGGGACTAGCGGGAGGTGAGCAGTACTTC CASSVEGLAGGEQYF
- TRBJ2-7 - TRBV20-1 TGCAGTGCTAATGGTGAATCCTACAATGAGCAGTACTTC CSANGESYNEQYF
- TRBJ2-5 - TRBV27 TGTGCCAGCAGCAAAATGGTGGTCTTAGGGTTGGGGGAGACCCAGTACTTC CASSKMVVLGLGETQYF
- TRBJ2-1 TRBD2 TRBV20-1 TGCAGTGCTAGACAACGGACTAGCTATTTAGCAAATGAGCAGTTCTTC CSARQRTSYLANEQFF
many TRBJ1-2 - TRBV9 TGTGCCAGCAGCGTAGCTGAGGGAAACTATGGCTACACCTTC CASSVAEGNYGYTF
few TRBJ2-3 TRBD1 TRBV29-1 TGCAGCGTTGAAGGACAGGGGGCTAGTACAGATACGCAGTATTTT CSVEGQGASTDTQYF
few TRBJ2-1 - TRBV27 TGTGCCAGTCAAACTAGCAGTAAGCAGTTCTTC CASQTSSKQFF
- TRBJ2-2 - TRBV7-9 TGTGCCAGCAGCAAGGGAATGAACACCGGGGAGCTGTTTTTT CASSKGMNTGELFF
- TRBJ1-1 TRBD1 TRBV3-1 TGTGCCAGCAGCCAGAAGTATGGACAGGGCAAAAGGAACACTGAAGCTTTCTTT CASSQKYGQGKRNTEAFF
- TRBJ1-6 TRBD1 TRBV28 TGTGCCAGCACCGCGCACCCACGGGACAGGGTTTCACCCCTCCACTTT CASTAHPRDRVSPLHF
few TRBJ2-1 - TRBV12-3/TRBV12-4 TGTGCCATCCACCTTGGGGCCGTTGGAGGGTACAATGAGCAGTTCTTC CAIHLGAVGGYNEQFF
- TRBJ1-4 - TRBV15 TGTGCCACCAGCAGAGCGCGGGCGAGGGGTAATGAAAAACTGTTTTTT CATSRARARGNEKLFF
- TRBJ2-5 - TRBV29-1 TGCAGCGTCCCGGGACAAGGGAAAGAGACCCAGTACTTC CSVPGQGKETQYF
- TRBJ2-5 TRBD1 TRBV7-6 TGTGCCAGCAGCTTATCAACCCGAGGGGGCGGGGAGACCCAGTACTTC CASSLSTRGGGETQYF
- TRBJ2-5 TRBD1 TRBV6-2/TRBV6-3 TGTGCCAGCAGTTCGGGACAGGTCCTTCAAGAGACCCAGTACTTC CASSSGQVLQETQYF
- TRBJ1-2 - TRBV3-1 TGTGCCAGCAGCCAACGGGCAGCCTATGGCTACACCTTC CASSQRAAYGYTF